This T cell receptor beta chain was sequenced during a study of post-analysis software for immune sequencing data. Study-level background: Included courses were relapsing-remitting and secondary progressive multiple sclerosis; progressive-relapsing multiple sclerosis was also included. General study findings and limits: Controls significantly exceeded multiple sclerosis patients in normalized Chao1 diversity. F-measure co-clustering was strong for batch-matched samples.

The table lists this clonotype with a count of one. Its target is unknown. Unique molecular identifiers tagged the TCR beta cDNA libraries. The yield from roughly 1 to 10 million T cells was 500,000 or so cDNA molecules in total. Via MiXCR, TCRdb re-called the PCR reads, giving one row per CDR3 protein. This table holds 750,000 to 900,000 distinct CDR3 sequences, about 45% found once. The source of this sequence is a girl aged 5-17 years with multiple sclerosis. The sequencing input was blood.

The CDR3 DNA is TGTGCCACCAGTGACCCTCGAATCGGGAGGGCCGAGACCCAGTACTTC. It encodes CATSDPRIGRAETQYF. The chain is built from TRBV24-1 and TRBJ2-5, with 8 bases lining up with TRBD2. Germline-derived CDR1 and CDR2 are KGHDR and SFDVKD. J gave up 5 bases and V 4 bases, and 11 bases lay outside the gene matches. This CDR3 is built from 16 residues.